This T cell receptor (beta chain) is drawn from a study of T cells in Graves' hyperthyroidism and ophthalmopathy. Study-level information: Sampling of peripheral blood happened at initial diagnosis, prior to any treatment. Findings and caveats of the study: Blood also showed most of the thyroid clonotypes that were expanded above 0.001.

V dropped 7 bases and J dropped 4 bases, with 14 bases sitting between them. This CDR3 comprises 13 residues. Germline values: CDR1 SGHRS, CDR2 YFSETQ. Amplification targeted TCR beta CDR3 regions from RNA transcripts. The TCR CDR3 was amplified in a first-round RT-PCR using the HTBI primer set. TCRdb ran MiXCR on the multiplex PCR reads and lists one entry per CDR3 protein. The sample lists some 460,000 distinct CDR3 sequences; 15% to 17% were seen once. This clonotype was seen many times. Antigen: not known. Newly diagnosed patients aged 18 to 65 had hyperthyroidism of under 2 months' duration. PBMCs were derived from roughly 10 ml fresh peripheral blood.

The chain couples TRBV5-1 to TRBJ1-2; TRBD1 might be the D (5 bases). The clonotype comes from a woman between 18 and 30 years old with Graves' hyperthyroidism. Input material: blood. The CDR3 here is CASSSGRAYGYTF. DNA of the CDR3: TGCGCCAGCTCGTCGGGCAGGGCCTATGGCTACACCTTC. Supplemented by reference TRBV5-1 and TRBJ1-2, the full variable domain reads KAGVTQTPRYLIKTRGQQVTLSCSPISGHRSVSWYQQTPGQGLQFLFEYFSETQRNKGNFPGRFSGRQFSNSRSEMNVSTLELGDSALYLCASSSGRAYGYTFGSGTRLTVV.